The 16 T cell receptor beta chains listed next were all sequenced from one sample in a study of OX40 agonist ivuxolimab in advanced cancers. Only in-frame clones appear in the TCRdb table, and some are missing; sequencing was by immunoSEQ multiplex PCR. Counted here are about 68,000 clones, around 83% occurring once; the ten biggest clones make up under 1.5%. The source material was CD4+ or CD8+ T cells sorted from blood, sampled in a trial of the OX40 agonist ivuxolimab. The origin of the receptors is an adult with an advanced solid tumor such as melanoma, head and neck, liver or kidney cancer.

The chain is built from TRBV2 and TRBJ1-2; D unclear. Germline loops: CDR1 SNHLY, CDR2 FYNNEI. The CDR3 sequence is 15 residues long. Between the trimmed V and J ends, which lost 2 bases and 4 bases, there was a span of 14 bases. CDR3 sequence (DNA): TGTGCCAGCAGTGAAAACTGGCAGGTGTTCTATGGCTACACCTTC. This gives the protein CASSENWQVFYGYTF. The complete variable domain, with remaining parts taken from reference TRBV2 and TRBJ1-2, reads EPEVTQTPSHQVTQMGQEVILRCVPISNHLYFYWYRQILGQKVEFLVSFYNNEISEKSEIFDDQFSVERPDGSNFTLKIRSTKLEDSAMYFCASSENWQVFYGYTFGSGTRLTVV.

The chain couples TRBV29-1 to TRBJ2-5; tentative D call: TRBD1 (6 bases). The germline V gene encodes CDR1 SQVTM and CDR2 ANQGSEA. The CDR3 is 13 residues long. The germline V and J ends were trimmed by 2 bases and 6 bases, with 13 bases remaining between them. CDR3 sequence reads: CSVELQGLQTQYF. The CDR3 DNA is TGCAGCGTTGAACTACAGGGTCTACAGACCCAGTACTTC.

This rearrangement joins TRBV9 to TRBJ2-2; D possibly corresponds to TRBD1 (8 bases). V shed 6 bases and J shed 3 bases, with 15 bases lying between them. Germline values: CDR1 SGDLS, CDR2 YYNGEE. There are 15 residues in the CDR3. In nucleotides, the CDR3 is TGTGCCAGCAACCCTACAGGGGGGGACACCGGGGAGCTGTTTTTT. Protein product: CASNPTGGDTGELFF.

The chain is built from TRBV5-1 and TRBJ2-3; D may be TRBD1 or TRBD2 (5 bases each). The CDR3 is made up of 16 amino acids. CDR1 SGHRS and CDR2 YFSETQ come from the germline V gene. V lost 6 bases to trimming and J lost 0 bases, with 17 bases between them. The CDR3 region is CASTPGEGRSTDTQYF. DNA of the CDR3: TGCGCCAGCACCCCCGGCGAGGGACGGAGCACAGATACGCAGTATTTT.

The chain links TRBV5-1 to TRBJ2-7; 12 bases are shared with TRBD1. This CDR3 is built from 14 residues. In germline, CDR1 is SGHRS, CDR2 YFSETQ. Trimming removed 4 bases from V and 5 bases from J; junction bases left unmatched: 4. The CDR3 region is CASSAGQGANEQYF. The CDR3 nucleotides are TGCGCCAGCAGCGCGGGACAGGGGGCCAACGAGCAGTACTTC.

The genes are TRBV27 and TRBJ1-4, with D unresolved. Trimming pared 3 bases from V and 10 bases from J, leaving 12 bases between. The V gene's germline CDR1 is MNHEY and CDR2 SMNVEV (reference sequence). The CDR3 extends over 13 amino acids. The CDR3 bases are TGTGCCAGCAGTTTCCCCCAAAGTGGAAAACTGTTTTTT. Translating gives CASSFPQSGKLFF.

J is TRBJ1-3 and V is TRBV18, with D perhaps matching TRBD1 (6 bases). The CDR3 is made up of 16 amino acids. CDR1 KGHSH and CDR2 LQKENI come from the germline V gene. V lost 2 bases and J 0 bases, leaving 11 bases between the germline ends. Here the CDR3 reads CASSPNTGSSGNTIYF. As DNA, the CDR3 is TGTGCCAGCTCACCAAATACAGGGAGCTCTGGAAACACCATATATTTT.

The chain uses TRBV11-2 and TRBJ2-7; D unresolved. CDR3 length equals 12 residues. The V gene's germline CDR1 is SGHAT and CDR2 FQNNGV. Trimming removed 1 base from V and 5 bases from J, with 6 bases in between. The CDR3 DNA is TGTGCCAGCAGCTTAGCAAGGGACGAGCAGTACTTC. It translates to CASSLARDEQYF.

This clone was seen just once. The gene calls are TRBV30 and TRBJ2-3; 13 bases line up with TRBD2. The CDR3 is made up of 16 amino acids. J gave up 1 base and V 0 bases, and 1 base lay outside the gene matches. Germline V gene data show CDR1 as GTSNPN and CDR2 as SVGIG (reference sequence). CDR3: CAWSVGLAGGTDTQYF. The CDR3 DNA follows: TGTGCCTGGAGTGTCGGACTAGCGGGGGGCACAGATACGCAGTATTTT.

This clone was observed once. This chain connects TRBV29-1 to TRBJ1-1; a weak D match, TRBD1 (5 bases). This CDR3 comprises 15 residues. The germline V and J ends were trimmed by 3 bases and 0 bases, with 14 bases remaining between them. Germline CDR1 is SQVTM and CDR2 is ANQGSEA. The CDR3 coding sequence is TGCAGCGTTGAGGAGGGGCATGGGATGAACACTGAAGCTTTCTTT. Residues: CSVEEGHGMNTEAFF.

This clone occurred a few times. The V call is TRBV29-1, the J call TRBJ2-7, with D perhaps matching TRBD2 (5 bases). The V and J ends lost 7 bases and 5 bases respectively, with 24 bases between them. Germline loops: CDR1 SQVTM, CDR2 ANQGSEA. The CDR3 contains 15 residues. Here the CDR3 DNA reads TGCAGCGCGACCCTTGCCCTTAGCGACACCCACGAGCAGTACTTC. The encoded protein is CSATLALSDTHEQYF.

The chain couples TRBV21-1 to TRBJ2-2; TRBD1 is taken as the D call from the table, unchecked against the DNA. TRBV21-1 is labeled a pseudogene. The CDR3 covers 16 residues. DNA of the CDR3: TGTGCCAGCAGCAAAGAGAGGACAGGCCAAACCGGGGAGCTGTTTTTT. This translates into CASSKERTGQTGELFF.

J is TRBJ2-5 and V is TRBV6-7, with D possibly TRBD1 on 5 matching bases. TRBV6-7 is known as an ORF, though its function is uncertain. The CDR3 runs to 14 residues. Trimming removed 7 bases from V and 4 bases from J, with 16 bases in between. The CDR3 reads CASMKGNGAETQYF. CDR3 nucleotides: TGTGCCAGCATGAAAGGGAATGGGGCAGAGACCCAGTACTTC.

This chain joins TRBV5-1 and TRBJ2-6, with a tentative D call TRBD1 (6 bases). The germline V gene encodes CDR1 SGHRS and CDR2 YFSETQ. Deletions cut 1 base from V and 3 bases from J, with 11 bases between. This CDR3 contains 16 residues. CDR3 loop: CASSLQGGSGANVLTF. CDR3 bases: TGCGCCAGCAGCTTGCAAGGGGGAAGTGGGGCCAACGTCCTGACTTTC. Full variable domain (missing parts from reference TRBV5-1 and TRBJ2-6): KAGVTQTPRYLIKTRGQQVTLSCSPISGHRSVSWYQQTPGQGLQFLFEYFSETQRNKGNFPGRFSGRQFSNSRSEMNVSTLELGDSALYLCASSLQGGSGANVLTFGAGSRLTVL.

This chain joins TRBV11-2 and TRBJ1-4; 11 nucleotides agree with TRBD1. This CDR3 is built from 14 residues. V shed 5 bases, J shed 11 bases, and the junction held 7 bases outside the gene matches. Per the germline V gene, CDR1 is SGHAT and CDR2 is FQNNGV. Written as DNA, the CDR3 is TGTGCCAGCAGCCCAGGACAGGGGGCGAGGAAACTGTTTTTT. It translates to CASSPGQGARKLFF.

V usage is TRBV5-8 and J usage is TRBJ1-1; D is unresolved. CDR3 length equals 15 residues. Between the trimmed V and J ends, which lost 1 base and 0 bases, there was a span of 10 bases. Germline CDR1 is SGHTS and CDR2 is YDEGEE. The DNA for the CDR3 is TGTGCCAGCAGCTTGAAGGGCTTCATGAACACTGAAGCTTTCTTT. Its protein is CASSLKGFMNTEAFF.